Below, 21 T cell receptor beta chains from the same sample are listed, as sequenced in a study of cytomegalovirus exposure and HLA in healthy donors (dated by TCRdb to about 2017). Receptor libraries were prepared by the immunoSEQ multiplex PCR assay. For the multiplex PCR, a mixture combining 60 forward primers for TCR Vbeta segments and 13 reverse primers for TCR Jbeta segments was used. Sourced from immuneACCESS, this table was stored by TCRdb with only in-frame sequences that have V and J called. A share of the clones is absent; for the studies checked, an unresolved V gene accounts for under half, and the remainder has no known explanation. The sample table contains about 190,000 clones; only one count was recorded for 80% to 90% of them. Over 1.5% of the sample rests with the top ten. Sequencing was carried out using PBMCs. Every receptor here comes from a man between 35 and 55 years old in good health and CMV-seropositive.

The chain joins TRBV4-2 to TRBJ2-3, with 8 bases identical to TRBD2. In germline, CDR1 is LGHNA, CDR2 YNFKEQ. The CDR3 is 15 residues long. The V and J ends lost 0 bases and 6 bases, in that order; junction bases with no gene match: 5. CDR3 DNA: TGTGCCAGCAGCCAAGAAGCGGGGGAGGGGGATACGCAGTATTTT. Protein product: CASSQEAGEGDTQYF.

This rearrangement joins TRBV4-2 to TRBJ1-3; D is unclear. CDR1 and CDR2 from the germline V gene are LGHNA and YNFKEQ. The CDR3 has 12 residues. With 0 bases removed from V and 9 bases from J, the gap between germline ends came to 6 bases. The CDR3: CASSQDRSTIYF. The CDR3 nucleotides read TGTGCCAGCAGCCAAGATCGGAGCACCATATATTTT.

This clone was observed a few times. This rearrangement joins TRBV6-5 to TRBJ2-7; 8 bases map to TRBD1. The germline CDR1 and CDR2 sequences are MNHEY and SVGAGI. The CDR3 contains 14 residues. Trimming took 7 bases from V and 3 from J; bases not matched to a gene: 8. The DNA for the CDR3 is TGTGCCAGCACCGTAACAGGGGGTCACTACGAGCAGTACTTC. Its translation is CASTVTGGHYEQYF.

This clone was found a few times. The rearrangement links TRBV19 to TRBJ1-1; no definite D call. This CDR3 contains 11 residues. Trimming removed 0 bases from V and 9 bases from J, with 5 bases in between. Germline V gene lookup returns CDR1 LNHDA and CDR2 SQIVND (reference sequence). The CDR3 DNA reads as TGTGCCAGTAGTATAGACCACAAAGCTTTCTTT. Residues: CASSIDHKAFF.

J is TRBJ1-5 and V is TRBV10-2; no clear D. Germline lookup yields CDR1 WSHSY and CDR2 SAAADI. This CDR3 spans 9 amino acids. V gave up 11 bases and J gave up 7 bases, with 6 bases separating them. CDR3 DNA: TGCGCCGCGGGGCAGCCCCAGCATTTT. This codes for CAAGQPQHF.

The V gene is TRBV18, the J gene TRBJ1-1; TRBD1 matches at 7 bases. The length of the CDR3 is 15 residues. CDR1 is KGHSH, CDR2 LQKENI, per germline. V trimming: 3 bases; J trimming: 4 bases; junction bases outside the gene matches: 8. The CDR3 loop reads CASSPLPTGVTEAFF. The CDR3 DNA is TGTGCCAGCTCACCCCTACCTACAGGGGTCACTGAAGCTTTCTTT. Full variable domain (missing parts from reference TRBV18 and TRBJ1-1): NAGVMQNPRHLVRRRGQEARLRCSPMKGHSHVYWYRQLPEEGLKFMVYLQKENIIDESGMPKERFSAEFPKEGPSILRIQQVVRGDSAAYFCASSPLPTGVTEAFFGQGTRLTVV.

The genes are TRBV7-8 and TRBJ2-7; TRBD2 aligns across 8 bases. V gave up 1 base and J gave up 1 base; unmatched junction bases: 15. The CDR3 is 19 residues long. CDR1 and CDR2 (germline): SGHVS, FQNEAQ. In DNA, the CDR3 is TGTGCCAGCAGCTTAGACTTTCTAATTAGGGCGGGAGGATCCTACGAGCAGTACTTC. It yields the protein CASSLDFLIRAGGSYEQYF.

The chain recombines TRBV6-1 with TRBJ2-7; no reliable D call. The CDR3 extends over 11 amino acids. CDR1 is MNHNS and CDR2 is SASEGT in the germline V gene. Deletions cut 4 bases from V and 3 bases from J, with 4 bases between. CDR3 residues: CASSAYYEQYF. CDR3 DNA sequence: TGTGCCAGCAGTGCCTACTACGAGCAGTACTTC.

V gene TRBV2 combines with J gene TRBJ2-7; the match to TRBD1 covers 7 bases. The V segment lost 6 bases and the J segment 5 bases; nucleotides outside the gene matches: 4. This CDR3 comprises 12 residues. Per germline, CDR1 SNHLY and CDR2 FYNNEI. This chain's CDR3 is CASRNRGDEQYF. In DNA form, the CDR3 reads TGTGCCAGCAGGAACAGGGGAGACGAGCAGTACTTC.

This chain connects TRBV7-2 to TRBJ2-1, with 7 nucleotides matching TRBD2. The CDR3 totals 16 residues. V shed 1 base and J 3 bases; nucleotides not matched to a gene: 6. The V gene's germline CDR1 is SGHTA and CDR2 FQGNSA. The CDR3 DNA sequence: TGTGCCAGCAGCTTAGGATGGGGCGGGAGCTACAATGAGCAGTTCTTC. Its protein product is CASSLGWGGSYNEQFF.

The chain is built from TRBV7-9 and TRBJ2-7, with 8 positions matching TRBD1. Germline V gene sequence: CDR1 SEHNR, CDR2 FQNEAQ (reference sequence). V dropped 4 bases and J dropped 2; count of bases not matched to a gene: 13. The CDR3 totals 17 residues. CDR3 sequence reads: CASSSAGDRFPPYEQYF. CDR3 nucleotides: TGTGCCAGCAGCTCCGCCGGGGACAGGTTCCCACCCTACGAGCAGTACTTC.

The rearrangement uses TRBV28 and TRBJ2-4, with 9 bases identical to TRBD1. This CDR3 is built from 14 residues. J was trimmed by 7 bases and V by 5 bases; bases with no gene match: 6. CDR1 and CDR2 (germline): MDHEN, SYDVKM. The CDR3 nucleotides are TGTGCCAGCAGTCCCACAGGGGGCGAGAACATTCAGTACTTC. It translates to CASSPTGGENIQYF.

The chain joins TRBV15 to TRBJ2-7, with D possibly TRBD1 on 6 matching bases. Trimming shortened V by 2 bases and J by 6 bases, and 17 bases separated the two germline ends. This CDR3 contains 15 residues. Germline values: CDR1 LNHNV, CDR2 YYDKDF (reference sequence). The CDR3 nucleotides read TGTGCCACCAGCAGAATAGAAACAGGGCCCGGCGAGCAGTACTTC. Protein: CATSRIETGPGEQYF.

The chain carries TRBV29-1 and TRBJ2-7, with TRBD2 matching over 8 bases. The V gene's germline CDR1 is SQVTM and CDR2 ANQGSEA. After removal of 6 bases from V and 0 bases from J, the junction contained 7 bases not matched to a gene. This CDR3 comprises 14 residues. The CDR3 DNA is TGCAGCGTGGTAGGGCGGGAGGCCTCCTACGAGCAGTACTTC. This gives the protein CSVVGREASYEQYF.

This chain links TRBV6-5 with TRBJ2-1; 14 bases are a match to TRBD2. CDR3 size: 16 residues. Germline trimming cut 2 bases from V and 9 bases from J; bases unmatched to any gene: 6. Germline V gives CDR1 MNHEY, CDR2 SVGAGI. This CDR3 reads CASSYGTSGRISEQFF. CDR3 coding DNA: TGTGCCAGCAGTTACGGGACTAGCGGGAGAATCAGTGAGCAGTTCTTC.

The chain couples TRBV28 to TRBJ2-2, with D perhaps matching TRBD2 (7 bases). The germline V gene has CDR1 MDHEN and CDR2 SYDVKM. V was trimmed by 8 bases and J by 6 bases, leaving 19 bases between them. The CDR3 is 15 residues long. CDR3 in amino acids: CASGTGGAWSGELFF. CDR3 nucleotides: TGTGCCAGCGGGACGGGGGGCGCGTGGTCCGGGGAGCTGTTTTTT. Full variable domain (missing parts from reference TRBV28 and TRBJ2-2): DVKVTQSSRYLVKRTGEKVFLECVQDMDHENMFWYRQDPGLGLRLIYFSYDVKMKEKGDIPEGYSVSREKKERFSLILESASTNQTSMYLCASGTGGAWSGELFFGEGSRLTVL.

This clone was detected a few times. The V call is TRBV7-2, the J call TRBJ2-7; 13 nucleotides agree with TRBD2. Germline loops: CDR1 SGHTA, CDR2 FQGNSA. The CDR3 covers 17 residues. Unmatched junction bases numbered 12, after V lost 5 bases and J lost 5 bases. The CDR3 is CASSPLWSGLAGNEQYF. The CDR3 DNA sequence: TGTGCCAGCAGCCCTCTCTGGTCGGGACTAGCGGGAAACGAGCAGTACTTC.

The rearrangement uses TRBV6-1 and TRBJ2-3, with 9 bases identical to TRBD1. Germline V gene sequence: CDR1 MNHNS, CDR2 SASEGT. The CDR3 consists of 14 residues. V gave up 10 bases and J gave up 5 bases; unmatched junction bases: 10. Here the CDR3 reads CATRTGGAGDTQYF. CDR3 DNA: TGTGCCACACGAACAGGGGGCGCTGGAGATACGCAGTATTTT.

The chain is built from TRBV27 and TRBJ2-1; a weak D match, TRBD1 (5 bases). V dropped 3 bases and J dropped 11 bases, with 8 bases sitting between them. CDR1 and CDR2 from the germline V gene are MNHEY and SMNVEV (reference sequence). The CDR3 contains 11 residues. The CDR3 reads CASSFKGKQFF. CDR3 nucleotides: TGTGCCAGCAGTTTTAAGGGGAAGCAGTTCTTC.

The CDR3 spells CATSREVVAGETQYF. CDR3 coding DNA: TGTGCCACCAGCAGAGAGGTGGTAGCGGGAGAGACCCAGTACTTC. The chain has TRBV15 and TRBJ2-5, with TRBD2 identical over 7 bases. V gave up 0 bases and J gave up 4 bases; unmatched junction bases: 5. The germline gives CDR1 LNHNV, CDR2 YYDKDF (reference sequence). This CDR3 region has 15 residues.

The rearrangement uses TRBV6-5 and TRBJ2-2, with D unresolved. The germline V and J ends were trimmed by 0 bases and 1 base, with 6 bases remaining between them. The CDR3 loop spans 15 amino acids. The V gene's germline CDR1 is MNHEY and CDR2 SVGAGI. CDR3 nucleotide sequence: TGTGCCAGCAGTTACTCCCCAGAGAACACCGGGGAGCTGTTTTTT. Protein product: CASSYSPENTGELFF.